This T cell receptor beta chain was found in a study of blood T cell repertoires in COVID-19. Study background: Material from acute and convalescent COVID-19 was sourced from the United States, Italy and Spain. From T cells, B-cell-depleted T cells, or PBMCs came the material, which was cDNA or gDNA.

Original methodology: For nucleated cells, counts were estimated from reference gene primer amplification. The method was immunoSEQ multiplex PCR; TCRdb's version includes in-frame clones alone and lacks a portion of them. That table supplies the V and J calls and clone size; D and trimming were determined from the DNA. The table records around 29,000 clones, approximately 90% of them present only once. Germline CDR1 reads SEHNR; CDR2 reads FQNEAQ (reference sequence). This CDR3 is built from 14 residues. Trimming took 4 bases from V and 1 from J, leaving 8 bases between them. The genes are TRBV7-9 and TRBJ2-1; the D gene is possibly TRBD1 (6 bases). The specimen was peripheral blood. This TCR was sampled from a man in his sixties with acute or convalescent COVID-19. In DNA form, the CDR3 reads TGTGCCAGCAGCTCAAGGGGGTCCTACAATGAGCAGTTCTTC. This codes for CASSSRGSYNEQFF.